This TCR beta chain was recovered during a study of TIL therapy for anti-PD-1-resistant metastatic lung cancer. The wider study: Tumors were harvested before any PD-1/PD-L1 blockade. Tumors carried a median roughly 1.6 non-synonymous mutations per megabase.

There are 18 residues in the CDR3. Losses at the gene ends were 3 bases for V and 0 bases for J; bases not matched to a gene: 11. The germline V gene encodes CDR1 LNHDA and CDR2 SQIVND (reference sequence). The libraries were made with immunoSEQ v3. Each library reached around 1.9 million read pairs, or roughly 4.5-6.5 million at deep level. TCRdb's table, derived via immunoSEQ multiplex PCR, lists solely in-frame clones and lacks some. The sample has tens of thousands of clones, roughly 85% seen once. Stated time point: pre-treatment sample, taken before nivolumab and TIL therapy. Sample: blood, taken at baseline. The rearrangement uses TRBV19 and TRBJ2-1, with 7 bases aligning to TRBD1. This TCR derives from a man between 65 and 79 years old with non-small cell lung cancer. This CDR3 reads CASSMIGQAHISYNEQFF. Here the CDR3 DNA reads TGTGCCAGTAGTATGATAGGACAGGCCCACATCTCCTACAATGAGCAGTTCTTC.